This TCR beta chain stems from a study of T cell changes during pregnancy in multiple sclerosis. Germline V gene sequence: CDR1 SGHVS, CDR2 FNYEAQ. The CDR3 spans 16 residues. The germline V and J ends were trimmed by 5 bases and 4 bases, with 21 bases remaining between them. Sequencing used immunoSEQ multiplex PCR; TCRdb keeps in-frame clones, though not all of them. The sample lists tens of thousands of clones, around 94% seen once, with about 0.5% in the top ten. The source of this sequence is a female donor with multiple sclerosis, enrolled in a pregnancy study. The chain carries TRBV7-6 and TRBJ2-7, with D possibly TRBD2 on 7 matching bases. Sample: peripheral blood, taken in the third trimester of pregnancy. CDR3 sequence: CASSRLPGGGTYEQYF. In nucleotides, the CDR3 is TGTGCCAGCAGCCGGCTCCCGGGGGGCGGTACTTACGAGCAGTACTTC.